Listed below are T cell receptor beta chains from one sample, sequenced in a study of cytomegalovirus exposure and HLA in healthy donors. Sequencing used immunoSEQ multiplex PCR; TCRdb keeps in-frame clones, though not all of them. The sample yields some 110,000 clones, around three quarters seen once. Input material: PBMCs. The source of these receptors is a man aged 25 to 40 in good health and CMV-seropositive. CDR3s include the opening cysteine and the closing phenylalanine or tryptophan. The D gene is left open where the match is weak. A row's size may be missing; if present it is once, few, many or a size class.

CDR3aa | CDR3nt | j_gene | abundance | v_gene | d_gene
CASSYGGADYNSPLHF | TGTGCCAGCAGTTATGGGGGGGCAGATTATAATTCACCCCTCCACTTT | TRBJ1-6 | NA | TRBV6-6 | NA
CASSQGRTVGNTIYF | TGCGCCAGCAGCCAGGGGCGGACAGTAGGAAACACCATATATTTT | TRBJ1-3 | NA | TRBV4-3 | NA
CASSHTAGKLFF | TGTGCCAGCAGCCATACGGCGGGAAAACTGTTTTTT | TRBJ1-4 | NA | TRBV11-3 | NA
CASSQTSGYRAFF | TGTGCCAGCAGCCAGACCTCAGGTTATCGAGCTTTCTTT | TRBJ1-1 | NA | TRBV4-2 | NA
CASSIGRRYGYTF | TGTGCCAGTAGTATAGGGAGGAGGTATGGCTACACCTTC | TRBJ1-2 | NA | TRBV19 | NA
CASSQEETQGAYGYTF | TGTGCCAGCAGCCAAGAAGAGACCCAGGGGGCTTACGGCTACACCTTC | TRBJ1-2 | once | TRBV4-2 | TRBD1
CASSYSQGEGNEQFF | TGTGCCAGCAGTTACTCACAGGGGGAGGGTAATGAGCAGTTCTTC | TRBJ2-1 | NA | TRBV6-4 | NA
CASSQDQAGGAGEKLFF | TGCGCCAGCAGCCAAGATCAAGCCGGGGGGGCCGGGGAAAAACTGTTTTTT | TRBJ1-4 | NA | TRBV4-3 | NA
CASSFRGNEQFF | TGTGCCAGCAGCTTCAGGGGCAATGAGCAGTTCTTC | TRBJ2-1 | NA | TRBV7-2 | NA
CASSVAVGAYEQFF | TGTGCCAGCAGCGTAGCTGTGGGGGCCTATGAGCAGTTCTTC | TRBJ2-1 | once | TRBV9 | NA
CASSASGSYEQYF | TGTGCCAGCAGCGCTAGCGGTTCCTACGAGCAGTACTTC | TRBJ2-7 | NA | TRBV9 | TRBD2
CASSLLQTGGADTEAFF | TGTGCCAGCAGTTTACTACAGACAGGGGGCGCGGACACTGAAGCTTTCTTT | TRBJ1-1 | NA | TRBV27 | TRBD1
CASSLGPSSSYEQYF | TGTGCCAGCAGCTTAGGGCCCTCTAGCTCCTACGAGCAGTACTTC | TRBJ2-7 | NA | TRBV11-3 | NA
CSSSSVMRVDEKLFF | TGTTCCAGCAGCTCTGTTATGAGGGTTGATGAAAAACTGTTTTTT | TRBJ1-4 | few | TRBV7-9 | NA
CASSLIPSGDFQETQYF | TGTGCCAGCAGCTTAATCCCTAGCGGGGATTTCCAAGAGACCCAGTACTTC | TRBJ2-5 | few | TRBV7-3 | TRBD2
CASSVQRLAGNTGELFF | TGTGCCAGCAGCGTCCAAAGACTAGCGGGGAACACCGGGGAGCTGTTTTTT | TRBJ2-2 | NA | TRBV9 | TRBD2
CASSFRGLANEKLFF | TGTGCCAGCAGCTTCAGGGGGCTGGCTAATGAAAAACTGTTTTTT | TRBJ1-4 | NA | TRBV7-9 | TRBD1
CASSAGLDGDTQYF | TGTGCCAGCAGCGCGGGACTAGATGGAGATACGCAGTATTTT | TRBJ2-3 | NA | TRBV2 | TRBD2
CASIDDRTGGGTDTQYF | TGTGCCAGCATCGATGATAGGACAGGGGGTGGCACAGATACGCAGTATTTT | TRBJ2-3 | NA | TRBV5-4 | TRBD1
CASSLISRGFSNYGYTF | TGTGCCAGCAGTTTAATTAGCAGGGGGTTTTCTAACTATGGCTACACCTTC | TRBJ1-2 | NA | TRBV27 | TRBD1
CASSLLRSRAGFNNEQFF | TGTGCCAGCAGTCTCCTAAGGTCTAGAGCGGGATTTAACAATGAGCAGTTCTTC | TRBJ2-1 | once | TRBV27 | TRBD2
CASSLVGQEYYGYTF | TGTGCCAGCAGCTTGGTGGGACAGGAATACTATGGCTACACCTTC | TRBJ1-2 | NA | TRBV5-6 | TRBD1
CAWSVPRAENTIYF | TGTGCCTGGAGTGTGCCCAGGGCGGAAAACACCATATATTTT | TRBJ1-3 | NA | TRBV30 | NA
CASSIRRAGGANVLTF | TGTGCCAGTAGTATTAGGAGGGCTGGTGGGGCCAACGTCCTGACTTTC | TRBJ2-6 | NA | TRBV19 | NA
CASSSQGTNYGYTF | TGTGCCAGCAGTTCCCAGGGCACGAACTATGGCTACACCTTC | TRBJ1-2 | NA | TRBV21-1 | NA